This TCR beta chain was retrieved from a study of blood T cell repertoires in COVID-19 (dated by TCRdb to the early 2020s). Describing the broader study: Samples from collaborators originated in the United States, Italy and Spain and spanned both the acute and convalescent phases of COVID-19. The prospective study material was composed of cDNA or gDNA derived from T cells, B-cell-depleted T cells, or PBMCs. Deeply sampled blood TCRbeta repertoires from subjects exposed to, actively infected with, or recovered from COVID-19 were included in the dataset. The repertoires were released in a freely available public database meant as a resource for research on the immune response to SARS-CoV-2. The samples were drawn from two sources: the first 160 participants of the ongoing ImmuneRACE study, and fewer than 1,500 subjects contributed by 6 global collaborators. Sample metadata almost always included a de-identified subject ID, COVID-19 status, age in years and sex. Where available, HLA class I and class II types were taken from metadata supplied by the sample provider and were not determined by assay-based typing.

Enrolling through a virtual design, the prospective study's participants ranged in age from roughly 18 to 95 years and lived across some 23 United States geographic areas. Cohort assignment in the prospective study relied on participant-reported clinical history from a screening survey and a study questionnaire. Recovered participants in ImmuneRACE Cohort 3 were defined by two consecutive negative NP/OP PCR tests, clearance by a healthcare professional, or resolution of symptoms. Mobile phlebotomists in the prospective study collected whole blood, serum and a nasopharyngeal or oropharyngeal swab from every participant. Prospective study participants could optionally give additional blood draws and questionnaires over an approximately 2-month period. Blood samples from the prospective study were shipped frozen or at room temperature prior to DNA extraction. In the case of this clone: What this receptor recognizes is not known. No base-level quality is on record; no much larger clone is a single base apart. This sample includes further DNA sequences coding for the same CDR3.

Results and caveats for the whole study, not just this receptor: Clinical and demographic metadata were provided uncurated, with the amount varying by source and participant.

TCRbeta CDR3 regions were amplified from genomic DNA using the immunoSEQ Assay, a bias-controlled multiplex PCR. Processing in the source paper ran as follows. Within the assay, amplification of reference gene primers was used to estimate how many nucleated cells each sample contained. To quantify the absolute abundance of each unique TCRbeta CDR3 rearrangement, sequence reads were collapsed and filtered. Productive Simpson clonality was computed per sample as the square root of Simpson's diversity index over productive rearrangements. Entries here come from immuneACCESS through TCRdb and include only in-frame sequences with V and J called. Some clones fail to appear in such tables; in the studies checked, an unresolved V gene covers under half of the shortfall, and the cause of the remainder is unknown. V, J and clone size were drawn from that table, and D and trimming were deduced from the DNA. Present in this sample are around 280,000 clones, roughly 89% of which were seen just once. The ten largest clones add up to about 5.7% of the sample.

The sequenced sample was PBMCs or T cells enriched from blood (not recorded which). The clonotype comes from a woman aged 40 to 55 who had recovered from COVID-19.

For the CDR3, the sequence is CASSLGAGNEKLFF. The nucleotide sequence is given as TGCGCCAGCAGCTTGGGAGCAGGGAATGAAAAACTGTTTTTT. Here the chain combines TRBV5-1 and TRBJ1-4; D gene: possibly TRBD1, on 5 matching bases. Cut back by 0 bases and 5 bases, the V and J ends lie 8 bases apart. CDR1 and CDR2 are drawn from the germline V gene: SGHRS, YFSETQ. The CDR3 sequence holds 14 residues, the cysteine and phenylalanine included. Of all the DNA, just the CDR3 is kept, 42 bases in frame from base 1.